This entry lists 4 T cell receptor beta chains sequenced from one sample in a study of T cells in Graves' hyperthyroidism and ophthalmopathy. Researchers took RNA transcripts and amplified the TCR beta CDR3 regions from them. HTBI primers were employed in a first-round RT-PCR of the TCR CDR3. One entry per CDR3 protein, called by TCRdb with MiXCR from the multiplex PCR reads. The profile shows about 710,000 distinct CDR3 sequences, about a sixth of them singletons. The sequenced sample was blood. The source is a man aged 18 to 29 with Graves' hyperthyroidism.

This clonotype was seen at least ten times. The V call is TRBV30, the J call TRBJ2-5; unclear D gene. Germline V gene sequence: CDR1 GTSNPN, CDR2 SVGIG (reference sequence). V was pared by 2 bases and J by 4 bases, with 11 bases between. The CDR3 runs 13 residues. The CDR3 sequence: CAWSTFVGETQYF. As DNA, the CDR3 is TGTGCCTGGAGTACCTTTGTAGGAGAGACCCAGTACTTC.

This clonotype has at least ten counts. The J gene is TRBJ1-2, the V gene TRBV18, with D hard to call. Germline lookup yields CDR1 KGHSH and CDR2 LQKENI. This CDR3 has 16 amino acids. Between the trimmed V and J ends, which lost 2 bases and 2 bases, there was a span of 15 bases. Here the CDR3 reads CASSPTPEKGNYGYTF. CDR3 bases: TGTGCCAGCTCACCAACCCCCGAGAAGGGAAACTATGGCTACACCTTC.

This clonotype has just a few counts. This rearrangement joins TRBV14 to TRBJ2-1; D not certain. The CDR3 runs to 15 residues. Germline V lookup: CDR1 SGHDN, CDR2 FVKESK. V was shortened by 2 bases and J by 0 bases, with 8 bases between the two germline ends. This chain's CDR3 is CASSQPDDSYNEQFF. The CDR3 bases are TGTGCCAGCAGCCAACCGGACGACTCCTACAATGAGCAGTTCTTC.

This clonotype was detected only a few times. V usage is TRBV10-3 and J usage is TRBJ2-2, with D possibly being TRBD2 (6 bases). The ends were cut back, 11 bases at V and 6 bases at J, with 13 bases in the middle. The CDR3 consists of 12 residues. Germline V lookup: CDR1 ENHRY, CDR2 SYGVKD. The CDR3 DNA is TGTGCCTCCCGGAGGGAAGCCGGGGAGCTGTTTTTT. It yields the protein CASRREAGELFF.